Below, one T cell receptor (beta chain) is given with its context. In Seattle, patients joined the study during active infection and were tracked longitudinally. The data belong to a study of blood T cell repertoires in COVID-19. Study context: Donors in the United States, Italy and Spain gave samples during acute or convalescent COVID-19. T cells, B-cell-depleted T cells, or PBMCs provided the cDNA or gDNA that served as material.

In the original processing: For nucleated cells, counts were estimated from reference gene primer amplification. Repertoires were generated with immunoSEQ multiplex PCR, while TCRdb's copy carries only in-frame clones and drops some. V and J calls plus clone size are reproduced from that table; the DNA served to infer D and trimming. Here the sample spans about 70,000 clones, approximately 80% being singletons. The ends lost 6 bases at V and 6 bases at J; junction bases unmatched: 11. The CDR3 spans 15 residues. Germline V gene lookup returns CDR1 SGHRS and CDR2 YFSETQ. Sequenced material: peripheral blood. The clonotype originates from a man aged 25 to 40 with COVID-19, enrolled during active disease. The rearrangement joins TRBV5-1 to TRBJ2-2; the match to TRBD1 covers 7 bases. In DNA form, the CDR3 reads TGCGCCAGCAAGACAGGGCGAGGGTCGGCCGGGGAGCTGTTTTTT. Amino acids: CASKTGRGSAGELFF. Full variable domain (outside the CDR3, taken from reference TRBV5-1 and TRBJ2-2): KAGVTQTPRYLIKTRGQQVTLSCSPISGHRSVSWYQQTPGQGLQFLFEYFSETQRNKGNFPGRFSGRQFSNSRSEMNVSTLELGDSALYLCASKTGRGSAGELFFGEGSRLTVL.